This TCR beta chain was recorded in a study of Graves' ophthalmopathy and Graves' hyperthyroidism. The CDR3 runs to 14 residues. Trimming left V 6 bases short and J 4 bases short, with 15 bases between. Findings and caveats of the study: Detected in blood as well were most expanded thyroid clonotypes with frequency above 0.001.

This clonotype showed up many times. The antigen remains undetermined. CDR3 regions of TCR beta were amplified from RNA transcripts. HTBI primers primed a first-round RT-PCR, and a second-round multiplex PCR followed. TCRdb re-derived calls from the multiplex PCR reads in MiXCR, one entry per CDR3 protein. This sample has fewer than 650,000 distinct CDR3 sequences; approximately 22% occur once, and the top ten carry approximately 7.7%. Pregnancy or lactation, uncontrolled infections and other autoimmune diseases were grounds for excluding patients. Physicians reached a diagnosis by relying on clinical symptoms, serum thyroxine, TRAb, thyroid ultrasound and orbital computed tomography.

The sequence derives from a woman aged 18-30 years with stable Graves' hyperthyroidism. Some clones in this sample may be carry-over from other donors' samples. The rearrangement joins TRBV12-3 or TRBV12-4 to TRBJ2-5; D is undetermined. The specimen was peripheral blood. The CDR3 nucleotides read TGTGCCAGCAGCCCGACAACCTCAGGAGAGACCCAGTACTTC. Its translation: CASSPTTSGETQYF.